Listed here are 14 T cell receptor beta chains from one sample, sequenced in a study of shared clonotypes between healthy human individuals. Assay: immunoSEQ multiplex PCR; the TCRdb copy retains only in-frame clones and omits some. This table has more than 2 million clones, roughly 95% appearing once. The sequencing sample was made of naive CD4+ T cells sorted from blood. Subset described: CD45RA+ positively selected. These receptors were taken from a man aged 18 to 35 in good health.

This clone was detected once. The rearrangement joins TRBV15 to TRBJ1-3; 8 bases are a match to TRBD1. V gave up 1 base and J gave up 4 bases; unmatched junction bases: 6. The CDR3 length is 16 residues. From germline, CDR1 is LNHNV and CDR2 YYDKDF (reference sequence). CDR3 residues: CATSRVWTGLGNTIYF. DNA of the CDR3: TGTGCCACCAGCAGAGTATGGACAGGGTTGGGAAACACCATATATTTT.

V gene TRBV28 combines with J gene TRBJ1-2, with D possibly TRBD1 on 6 matching bases. Per germline, CDR1 MDHEN and CDR2 SYDVKM. V was pared by 3 bases and J by 8 bases, with 16 bases between. CDR3 length: 14 amino acids. The CDR3 bases are TGTGCCAGCAGTTTTTATCAGGGGAGGGGAGGCTACACCTTC. It translates to CASSFYQGRGGYTF.

In regard to this clone: Within the sample, other DNA sequences also encode this same CDR3. The V and J genes are TRBV6-5 and TRBJ2-7; 7 bases match TRBD1. The CDR3 length is 12 residues. Trimming removed 6 bases from V and 1 base from J; junction bases left unmatched: 0. The germline V gene has CDR1 MNHEY and CDR2 SVGAGI. The chain's CDR3 is CASRGQSYEQYF. In nucleotides, the CDR3 is TGTGCCAGCAGGGGACAGTCCTACGAGCAGTACTTC.

Notes on this clone: The sample has other DNA sequences that encode this CDR3 too. The chain employs TRBV5-4 and TRBJ1-2; D perhaps matches TRBD1 (5 bases). The germline V gene has CDR1 SGHNT and CDR2 YYREEE (reference sequence). V lost 0 bases and J lost 2, with 5 bases in between. The CDR3 loop spans 13 amino acids. The CDR3 reads CASSLGQNYGYTF. For the CDR3, the DNA is TGTGCCAGCAGCTTGGGACAGAACTATGGCTACACCTTC. The full variable domain, with the rest looked up from reference TRBV5-4 and TRBJ1-2, is ETGVTQSPTHLIKTRGQQVTLRCSSQSGHNTVSWYQQALGQGPQFIFQYYREEENGRGNFPPRFSGLQFPNYSSELNVNALELDDSALYLCASSLGQNYGYTFGSGTRLTVV.

This clone was observed a single time. V and J are TRBV6-6 and TRBJ2-7; 8 bases are a match to TRBD1. CDR3 length equals 16 residues. Unmatched junction bases numbered 7, after V lost 2 bases and J lost 1 base. Germline loops: CDR1 MNHNY, CDR2 SVGAGI (reference sequence). Written as DNA, the CDR3 is TGTGCCAGCAGTTACCGGGCCGGACAGGGTTCCTACGAGCAGTACTTC. Its translation: CASSYRAGQGSYEQYF.

The chain is built from TRBV21-1 and TRBJ2-7; TRBD1, the table's D call, lacks a check against the DNA. TRBV21-1 is noted as a pseudogene. This CDR3 comprises 15 residues. The CDR3 DNA reads TGTGCCAGCAGCAATTCCGCGACAGGGGTCTCCGAGCAGTACTTC. Amino acids: CASSNSATGVSEQYF.

This chain uses TRBV10-3 with TRBJ1-2; 7 positions agree with TRBD1. The CDR3 runs to 11 residues. CDR1 ENHRY and CDR2 SYGVKD come from the germline V gene. Unmatched junction bases numbered 1, after V lost 4 bases and J lost 8 bases. CDR3: CAISGQGGYTF. The CDR3 coding sequence is TGTGCCATCAGTGGACAGGGAGGCTACACCTTC.

The count of this clone is one. V gene TRBV4-3 combines with J gene TRBJ1-5, with D perhaps TRBD1 (5 bases). CDR3 length: 16 residues. V shed 4 bases and J shed 11 bases, with 24 bases lying between them. Per germline, CDR1 LGHNA and CDR2 YSLEER. The DNA for the CDR3 is TGCGCCAGCAGCCCTTCAACCGACAGAGGCCTCAAGACCCAGCATTTT. Translation gives CASSPSTDRGLKTQHF.

The chain is built from TRBV10-3 and TRBJ2-3, with 10 nucleotides matching TRBD2. The germline gives CDR1 ENHRY, CDR2 SYGVKD. J gave up 4 bases and V 7 bases, and 8 bases lay outside the gene matches. The CDR3 length is 15 residues. CDR3 amino acids: CAIMPSGSGSDTQYF. CDR3 nucleotides: TGTGCCATCATGCCTAGCGGGAGTGGGTCAGATACGCAGTATTTT.

The rearrangement links TRBV7-9 to TRBJ1-5; weak D call: TRBD1 (6 bases). V lost 5 bases to trimming and J lost 3 bases, with 20 bases between them. This CDR3 has 17 residues. Per the germline V gene, CDR1 is SEHNR and CDR2 is FQNEAQ (reference sequence). CDR3 loop: CASSHHEGTHLNQPQHF. DNA of the CDR3: TGTGCCAGCAGCCACCATGAAGGGACACACCTCAATCAGCCCCAGCATTTT.

V gene TRBV19 combines with J gene TRBJ1-1; D perhaps matches TRBD1 (5 bases). CDR1 LNHDA and CDR2 SQIVND come from the germline V gene (reference sequence). The CDR3 is 14 residues long. V was pared by 1 base and J by 2 bases, with 8 bases between. The CDR3 sequence: CASSIGGFNTEAFF. The CDR3 DNA follows: TGTGCCAGTAGTATAGGGGGGTTTAACACTGAAGCTTTCTTT.

The chain carries TRBV10-3 and TRBJ2-1, with 10 positions matching TRBD1. V trimming: 7 bases; J trimming: 1 base; junction bases outside the gene matches: 4. The CDR3 loop spans 15 amino acids. From germline, CDR1 is ENHRY and CDR2 SYGVKD. CDR3 nucleotides: TGTGCCATCATGGGACAGGGGAGGTCCTACAATGAGCAGTTCTTC. This translates into CAIMGQGRSYNEQFF.

This chain uses TRBV5-6 with TRBJ2-7; TRBD1 matches 9 bases. In germline, CDR1 is SGHDT, CDR2 YYEEEE. The CDR3 extends over 14 amino acids. J was trimmed by 5 bases and V by 4 bases; bases with no gene match: 7. CDR3 in DNA: TGTGCCAGCAGCCCCGGGACAGGGTTAGACGAGCAGTACTTC. Its protein is CASSPGTGLDEQYF.

This chain uses TRBV18 with TRBJ2-3; D might be TRBD2 (5 bases). Germline CDR1 KGHSH, CDR2 LQKENI. Trimming cost V 3 bases and J 2 bases, with 12 bases left between them. The CDR3 length is 15 residues. The CDR3 nucleotides are TGTGCCAGCTCACCCCGGGATTGGACCACAGATACGCAGTATTTT. Protein: CASSPRDWTTDTQYF.